This TCR beta chain came from a study of cytomegalovirus exposure and HLA in healthy donors. Study background: Prior work identified around 110 million unique TCR beta sequences in 150 million to 200 million T cells. Whole-study results and caveats: Some highly shared sequence variants likely arose as a pipeline artifact. The study assumed roughly uniform donor sequencing depth for presence/absence analyses.

PCR employed 60 Vbeta and 13 Jbeta primers. Using immunoSEQ multiplex PCR, the repertoire was profiled, and TCRdb retains in-frame clones only, with some absent. The sample includes 210,000 or so clones, 76% of them seen just once. This cohort consisted of healthy bone marrow donors. The CDR3 has 15 amino acids. V was shortened by 3 bases and J by 3 bases, with 15 bases between the two germline ends. Germline-derived CDR1 and CDR2 are SGHDT and YYEEEE. About this clone itself: No antigen is known for it.

The TCR originated in a man between 18 and 35 years old in good health and CMV-seronegative. The specimen sequenced was PBMCs. The V and J genes are TRBV5-6 and TRBJ1-2; D possibly corresponds to TRBD1 (5 bases). The CDR3 DNA follows: TGTGCCAGCAGCTCCTACCTCCAGGGCCACTATGGCTACACCTTC. Protein product: CASSSYLQGHYGYTF.